Included here is one T cell receptor (beta chain) sequence, with context. The data belong to a study of T cell changes during pregnancy in multiple sclerosis. This table comes from immunoSEQ multiplex PCR, and its TCRdb copy is limited to in-frame clones, with some not included. The sample shows some 95,000 clones, roughly 92% of them seen only once. This clonotype was sampled from a female donor with multiple sclerosis, enrolled in a pregnancy study. The material was peripheral blood, obtained in the first trimester of pregnancy.

CDR3 loop: CASSYSAGNYGYTF. The CDR3 DNA reads TGTGCCAGCAGTTACTCGGCGGGGAACTATGGCTACACCTTC. The chain employs TRBV6-6 and TRBJ1-2; no clear D. This CDR3 has 14 amino acids. V dropped 0 bases and J dropped 2 bases, with 7 bases sitting between them. Germline V gives CDR1 MNHNY, CDR2 SVGAGI (reference sequence).